One sample yielded the 32 T cell receptor beta chains listed below, sequenced in a study of beta chain features in type 1 diabetes. Of the isolated RNA, all was reverse transcribed, and so the sequenced material was expressed TCRB transcripts. The table came from immunoSEQ multiplex PCR; TCRdb's copy has only in-frame clones and leaves some out. The sample yields fewer than 350,000 clones, approximately 15% seen once. Points from the study as a whole: Among patients with Type 1 diabetes, TCRB CDR3s were moderately but significantly shorter in every one of the four CD4+ subsets.

These receptors' antigens are unknown. The sequenced material came from naive CD4+ T cells from blood. These receptors originate from a young man with type 1 diabetes.

This clone showed up just a few times. The V gene is TRBV5-1, the J gene TRBJ2-5; maybe TRBD1 (5 bases). Germline loops: CDR1 SGHRS, CDR2 YFSETQ. With 4 bases removed from V and 2 bases from J, the gap between germline ends came to 12 bases. This CDR3 contains 14 residues. This CDR3 is CASSPQGFQETQYF. The CDR3 bases are TGCGCCAGCAGCCCCCAGGGATTTCAAGAGACCCAGTACTTC.

The V gene is TRBV7-2, the J gene TRBJ2-4; 10 positions match TRBD1. The CDR3 consists of 14 residues. Trimming took 2 bases from V and 7 from J; bases not matched to a gene: 2. Germline V gene lookup returns CDR1 SGHTA and CDR2 FQGNSA. The CDR3 DNA reads TGTGCCAGCAGCTTAACGGGACAGGGGAACATTCAGTACTTC. This gives the protein CASSLTGQGNIQYF. The full variable domain, with the rest looked up from reference TRBV7-2 and TRBJ2-4, is GAGVSQSPSNKVTEKGKDVELRCDPISGHTALYWYRQSLGQGLEFLIYFQGNSAPDKSGLPSDRFSAERTGGSVSTLTIQRTQQEDSAVYLCASSLTGQGNIQYFGAGTRLSVL.

This clone appeared a few times. The chain employs TRBV5-1 and TRBJ2-1, with TRBD2 matching over 7 bases. Germline values: CDR1 SGHRS, CDR2 YFSETQ. Losses at the gene ends were 4 bases for V and 6 bases for J; bases not matched to a gene: 13. The CDR3 has 16 residues. In DNA, the CDR3 is TGCGCCAGCAGCCAAAGGGTCAGCGGGGCCCCCAATGAGCAGTTCTTC. Its translation: CASSQRVSGAPNEQFF.

Concerning this clone: Other nucleotide sequences from this sample produce the same CDR3. The rearrangement uses TRBV5-1 and TRBJ1-1, with 8 positions matching TRBD1. Germline loops: CDR1 SGHRS, CDR2 YFSETQ. V was clipped by 2 bases and J by 2 bases; unmatched bases: 2. The CDR3 covers 14 residues. The CDR3 DNA follows: TGCGCCAGCAGCTTAGACAGGGGAAACACTGAAGCTTTCTTT. It yields the protein CASSLDRGNTEAFF.

The sample holds a few counts of this clone. This chain uses TRBV9 with TRBJ2-1; TRBD2 aligns across 8 bases. V shed 4 bases, J shed 9 bases, and the junction held 18 bases outside the gene matches. Per germline, CDR1 SGDLS and CDR2 YYNGEE. The CDR3 spans 17 residues. CDR3 coding DNA: TGTGCCAGCAGCTCGCTCAGCGGGAGCGTCGCTCCTGGTGAGCAGTTCTTC. This encodes CASSSLSGSVAPGEQFF.

The CDR3 protein is CAWSKGQVVAYEQYF. The CDR3 DNA reads TGTGCCTGGTCCAAGGGACAGGTTGTCGCCTACGAGCAGTACTTC. The chain uses TRBV30 and TRBJ2-7, with 8 bases identical to TRBD1. Germline-derived CDR1 and CDR2 are GTSNPN and SVGIG (reference sequence). The CDR3 has 15 amino acids. V was clipped by 5 bases and J by 2 bases; unmatched bases: 11.

The J gene is TRBJ2-7, the V gene TRBV5-6; D not certain. The CDR3 extends over 14 amino acids. Trimming took off 1 base at V and 7 bases at J, with 15 bases between the two ends. The germline V gene encodes CDR1 SGHDT and CDR2 YYEEEE. The CDR3 coding sequence is TGTGCCAGCAGCTTGCTGGGCAGCTTGTGGGAGCAGTACTTC. This sequence encodes CASSLLGSLWEQYF.

The chain carries TRBV30 and TRBJ2-7; perhaps TRBD2 as D (5 bases). Trimming took off 5 bases at V and 9 bases at J, with 17 bases between the two ends. CDR3 size: 12 residues. Per germline, CDR1 GTSNPN and CDR2 SVGIG (reference sequence). The CDR3 loop reads CAWGRRERRQYF. CDR3 bases: TGTGCCTGGGGACGTAGGGAGAGGAGGCAGTACTTC.

The chain employs TRBV28 and TRBJ1-3; weak D call: TRBD1 (6 bases). CDR3 length: 14 amino acids. CDR1 MDHEN and CDR2 SYDVKM come from the germline V gene. V lost 4 bases to trimming and J lost 8 bases, with 15 bases between them. In DNA, the CDR3 is TGTGCCAGCAGTTCGCGGGGGGGCGTTCACACCATATATTTT. Encoded protein: CASSSRGGVHTIYF.

The rearrangement uses TRBV7-8 and TRBJ2-3; D may be TRBD2 (6 bases). CDR1 and CDR2 (germline): SGHVS, FQNEAQ. Trimming pared 5 bases from V and 0 bases from J, leaving 12 bases between. The CDR3 is made up of 15 amino acids. The CDR3 coding sequence is TGTGCCAGCAGCCGTAGCGGCCCTAGCACAGATACGCAGTATTTT. This translates into CASSRSGPSTDTQYF.

This clone was observed a handful of times. This chain connects TRBV9 to TRBJ2-3, with 8 positions matching TRBD2. CDR3 length equals 15 residues. CDR1 is SGDLS and CDR2 is YYNGEE in the germline V gene. Unmatched junction bases numbered 4, after V lost 0 bases and J lost 4 bases. For the CDR3, the DNA is TGTGCCAGCAGCGTAGCCCCGACTAGCGCAGATACGCAGTATTTT. Translated, it gives CASSVAPTSADTQYF.

This clone was detected only a few times. The V gene is TRBV29-1, the J gene TRBJ2-1, with 7 bases fitting TRBD2. CDR1 SQVTM and CDR2 ANQGSEA come from the germline V gene. This CDR3 is 15 amino acids long. The V segment lost 7 bases and the J segment 0 bases; nucleotides outside the gene matches: 9. Here the CDR3 reads CSAGPGGVSYNEQFF. CDR3 in DNA: TGCAGCGCTGGTCCGGGGGGTGTCTCCTACAATGAGCAGTTCTTC.

The chain employs TRBV29-1 and TRBJ2-7; 9 bases line up with TRBD1. Germline trimming cut 5 bases from V and 3 bases from J; bases unmatched to any gene: 5. CDR1 is SQVTM and CDR2 is ANQGSEA in the germline V gene. This CDR3 comprises 13 residues. CDR3 in DNA: TGCAGCGTTAGGACAGGGGACCGCTACGAGCAGTACTTC. This gives the protein CSVRTGDRYEQYF.

The rearrangement links TRBV14 to TRBJ2-1; the match to TRBD2 covers 8 bases. Germline V lookup: CDR1 SGHDN, CDR2 FVKESK. V lost 1 base to trimming and J lost 0 bases; unmatched junction nucleotides: 11. CDR3 length: 19 residues. The CDR3 sequence: CASSQVGGGPWNSYNEQFF. CDR3 DNA: TGTGCCAGCAGCCAAGTCGGCGGGGGGCCTTGGAACTCCTACAATGAGCAGTTCTTC.

This clone came up a few times. The rearrangement uses TRBV14 and TRBJ2-7; weak D call: TRBD1 (5 bases). Germline CDR1 and CDR2: SGHDN and FVKESK. V was trimmed by 0 bases and J by 3 bases, leaving 24 bases between them. The CDR3 has 19 amino acids. The CDR3 reads CASSQDPGYFGRVLYEQYF. In DNA form, the CDR3 reads TGTGCCAGCAGCCAAGATCCAGGGTACTTCGGACGGGTGCTCTACGAGCAGTACTTC.

This clone was seen only a few times. Compared with germline, one end of the junction differs, possibly owing to a read error. CDR3 DNA sequence: TGTGCCAGCAGCTTAATGGGACTAGCGGGAGAATATGAGAAGTTCTTC. This encodes CASSLMGLAGEYEKFF. The rearrangement uses TRBV7-2 and TRBJ2-1; TRBD2 matches 14 bases. The germline V gene encodes CDR1 SGHTA and CDR2 FQGNSA. The CDR3 sequence is 16 residues long.

This clone has just a few counts. CDR3 in amino acids: CAIRGTGAAGANVLTF. The CDR3 DNA sequence: TGTGCCATCAGAGGGACAGGGGCGGCGGGGGCCAACGTCCTGACTTTC. This sequence joins TRBV10-3 and TRBJ2-6; 10 bases line up with TRBD1. Looked up from germline, CDR1 is ENHRY and CDR2 is SYGVKD. Losses at the gene ends were 6 bases for V and 4 bases for J; bases not matched to a gene: 6. The CDR3 sequence is 16 residues long.

The rearrangement links TRBV4-1 to TRBJ2-7; tentatively, D is TRBD2 (6 bases). Germline V gives CDR1 MGHRA, CDR2 YSYEKL. The CDR3 covers 14 residues. V lost 1 base to trimming and J lost 3 bases, with 10 bases between them. The CDR3, as DNA: TGCGCCAGCAGCCAAGGGACTAAATACTACGAGCAGTACTTC. It encodes CASSQGTKYYEQYF.

This clone has only a few counts. The V and J genes are TRBV2 and TRBJ2-1, with a weak D call TRBD1 (5 bases). The length of the CDR3 is 13 residues. The germline V gene has CDR1 SNHLY and CDR2 FYNNEI. Trimming removed 6 bases at V and 5 bases at J, with 11 bases between. The CDR3: CASRETANNEQFF. The CDR3 DNA sequence: TGTGCCAGCAGGGAGACAGCAAACAATGAGCAGTTCTTC.

V gene TRBV19 combines with J gene TRBJ2-5; D is possibly TRBD2 (6 bases). Germline V gene lookup returns CDR1 LNHDA and CDR2 SQIVND (reference sequence). V lost 3 bases, J lost 0 bases, and 8 bases lay in between. This CDR3 region has 14 residues. The CDR3 here is CASSMRDYQETQYF. CDR3 in DNA: TGTGCCAGTAGTATGAGGGACTACCAAGAGACCCAGTACTTC.

This chain links TRBV5-1 with TRBJ2-7; 13 nucleotides match TRBD2. CDR1 is SGHRS and CDR2 is YFSETQ in the germline V gene. Trimming took 0 bases from V and 9 from J; bases not matched to a gene: 9. This CDR3 has 16 residues. The CDR3 is CASSLGLAGGPVRQYF. DNA of the CDR3: TGCGCCAGCAGCTTGGGACTAGCGGGAGGTCCCGTGAGGCAGTACTTC. Drawing the rest from reference TRBV5-1 and TRBJ2-7, the complete variable domain is KAGVTQTPRYLIKTRGQQVTLSCSPISGHRSVSWYQQTPGQGLQFLFEYFSETQRNKGNFPGRFSGRQFSNSRSEMNVSTLELGDSALYLCASSLGLAGGPVRQYFGPGTRLTVT.

This clone was counted a few times. The CDR3 DNA reads as TGTGCCAGCAGCAGAGGACAGCCCTTGAACACTGAAGCTTTCTTT. Translation gives CASSRGQPLNTEAFF. The V and J genes are TRBV6-5 and TRBJ1-1, with D maybe TRBD1 (6 bases). Germline loops: CDR1 MNHEY, CDR2 SVGAGI. V was cut by 6 bases and J by 0 bases, with 14 bases left in between. This CDR3 is 15 amino acids long.

CDR3 nucleotides: TGTGCCAGCAGTCCGCTAGGACAGGTCGGTCAGCCCCAGCATTTT. Amino acid sequence: CASSPLGQVGQPQHF. The chain is built from TRBV27 and TRBJ1-5; 7 bases agree with TRBD1. V was clipped by 5 bases and J by 6 bases; unmatched bases: 10. The CDR3 runs to 15 residues. CDR1 and CDR2 from the germline V gene are MNHEY and SMNVEV (reference sequence).

This clone came up a few times. This chain uses TRBV19 with TRBJ2-1; possible D gene TRBD2, 6 bases. Trimming removed 10 bases at V and 6 bases at J, with 19 bases between. Germline V gene sequence: CDR1 LNHDA, CDR2 SQIVND (reference sequence). This CDR3 has 14 amino acids. DNA for the CDR3: TGTGCCACCCGCGGGACGGTCTGGGGCAATGAGCAGTTCTTC. It translates to CATRGTVWGNEQFF.

This clone has more than one count but fewer than ten. The CDR3 coding sequence is TGCAGCGTTGGTTTTCGGGAGAGGGAGACCCAGTACTTC. It yields the protein CSVGFRERETQYF. The genes are TRBV29-1 and TRBJ2-5; D perhaps matches TRBD2 (6 bases). Germline CDR1 reads SQVTM; CDR2 reads ANQGSEA. The CDR3 contains 13 residues. Trimming left V 4 bases short and J 5 bases short, with 14 bases between. Combining the CDR3 with reference TRBV29-1 and TRBJ2-5 gives the whole variable domain SAVISQKPSRDICQRGTSLTIQCQVDSQVTMMFWYRQQPGQSLTLIATANQGSEATYESGFVIDKFPISRPNLTFSTLTVSNMSPEDSSIYLCSVGFRERETQYFGPGTRLLVL.

In this sample, this clone turned up a few times. The chain has TRBV7-8 and TRBJ2-7, with 7 bases aligning to TRBD1. Losses at the gene ends were 4 bases for V and 6 bases for J; bases not matched to a gene: 15. The CDR3 is 16 amino acids. Looked up from germline, CDR1 is SGHVS and CDR2 is FQNEAQ. The CDR3 spells CASSSGRQGLLSEQYF. DNA of the CDR3: TGTGCCAGCAGCTCAGGGAGACAGGGTCTCCTTTCCGAGCAGTACTTC.

The chain is built from TRBV19 and TRBJ2-1; 9 positions match TRBD1. The trim removed 6 bases at V and 1 base at J, leaving 4 bases unmatched. This CDR3 comprises 15 residues. Germline V gene data show CDR1 as LNHDA and CDR2 as SQIVND (reference sequence). The CDR3 sequence: CASRLGTGSYNEQFF. The CDR3 DNA reads TGTGCCAGTAGGTTGGGGACAGGGTCCTACAATGAGCAGTTCTTC.

In its sample, this clone was seen a few times. The genes are TRBV28 and TRBJ1-5; 9 nucleotides match TRBD1. Germline CDR1 MDHEN, CDR2 SYDVKM. CDR3 length: 13 amino acids. J lost 6 bases, V lost 6 bases, and 3 bases had no gene match. The CDR3 nucleotides are TGTGCCAGCAGACAGGGGGCCGGTCAGCCCCAGCATTTT. The encoded protein is CASRQGAGQPQHF.

The gene calls are TRBV28 and TRBJ2-3; D is uncertain. Germline V gene lookup returns CDR1 MDHEN and CDR2 SYDVKM. The length of the CDR3 is 13 residues. The V end lost 5 bases, the J end lost 2 bases, and 8 bases lay between the germline ends. The CDR3 loop is CASSDDITDTQYF. The CDR3 DNA follows: TGTGCCAGCAGTGACGACATCACAGATACGCAGTATTTT. The variable domain in full, with the rest retrieved from reference TRBV28 and TRBJ2-3, is DVKVTQSSRYLVKRTGEKVFLECVQDMDHENMFWYRQDPGLGLRLIYFSYDVKMKEKGDIPEGYSVSREKKERFSLILESASTNQTSMYLCASSDDITDTQYFGPGTRLTVL.

This sequence joins TRBV30 and TRBJ1-4; no reliable D call. From germline, CDR1 is GTSNPN and CDR2 SVGIG (reference sequence). Trimming removed 3 bases from V and 1 base from J, with 15 bases in between. The CDR3 covers 16 residues. CDR3 sequence: CAWRTGREGTNEKLFF. The CDR3 DNA reads TGTGCCTGGAGGACGGGAAGAGAGGGAACTAATGAAAAACTGTTTTTT.

This clone was seen only a few times. The chain employs TRBV7-9 and TRBJ2-3; TRBD1 is a possible D gene (5 bases). The CDR3 consists of 14 residues. Germline V lookup: CDR1 SEHNR, CDR2 FQNEAQ (reference sequence). Trimming shortened V by 5 bases and J by 4 bases, and 13 bases separated the two germline ends. The DNA of the CDR3 is TGTGCCAGCAGCCAGGTGGCAGGGTCAGATACGCAGTATTTT. Its protein is CASSQVAGSDTQYF.

This clone was seen more than once but under ten times. This chain joins TRBV7-9 and TRBJ2-7; a weak D match, TRBD2 (5 bases). CDR1 and CDR2 (germline): SEHNR, FQNEAQ (reference sequence). This CDR3 is built from 14 residues. Trimming cost V 5 bases and J 3 bases, with 14 bases left between them. The CDR3 DNA reads as TGTGCCAGCAGCCCCCAGGACTGGGTCTACGAGCAGTACTTC. Translating gives CASSPQDWVYEQYF. Looking up the rest from reference TRBV7-9 and TRBJ2-7 gives the full variable domain: DTGVSQNPRHKITKRGQNVTFRCDPISEHNRLYWYRQTLGQGPEFLTYFQNEAQLEKSRLLSDRFSAERPKGSFSTLEIQRTEQGDSAMYLCASSPQDWVYEQYFGPGTRLTVT.